This T cell receptor beta chain was found in a study of T-cell reconstitution after alpha-beta-depleted transplantation in children. At least ten counts were recorded for this clonotype. Its antigen is undetermined. Overall study results and limits: T-cell counts and diversity at one year post-transplant came mainly from newly produced T cells. Recipient T cells and thymic progenitors that survived were the source of the high TCRbeta diversity seen at day 60 in some patients. Roughly two months post-transplant, alpha-beta T cells reportedly originated from several hundred graft clones that had expanded.

The TCRbeta library incorporated unique molecular identifiers. TCRdb analysed the PCR reads with MiXCR anew, one entry per CDR3 protein. The repertoire holds roughly 300,000 distinct CDR3 sequences, around 10% seen once, with 20% to 25% in the top ten. This CDR3 contains 13 residues. The germline CDR1 and CDR2 sequences are DFQATT and SNEGSKA (reference sequence). With V trimmed by 4 bases and J by 4 bases, 7 bases remained unmatched. The sample here was peripheral blood, taken 180 days after TCRalphabeta/CD19-depleted stem cell transplant. The chain has TRBV20-1 and TRBJ2-7; 7 positions match TRBD1. The sequence was collected from a male patient aged 2 to 10 who had a stem cell transplant for chronic granulomatous disease, so the T cells may come from the graft donor. The chain's CDR3 is CSAMVGGVYEQYF. The DNA of the CDR3 is TGCAGTGCTATGGTAGGGGGCGTTTACGAGCAGTACTTC.